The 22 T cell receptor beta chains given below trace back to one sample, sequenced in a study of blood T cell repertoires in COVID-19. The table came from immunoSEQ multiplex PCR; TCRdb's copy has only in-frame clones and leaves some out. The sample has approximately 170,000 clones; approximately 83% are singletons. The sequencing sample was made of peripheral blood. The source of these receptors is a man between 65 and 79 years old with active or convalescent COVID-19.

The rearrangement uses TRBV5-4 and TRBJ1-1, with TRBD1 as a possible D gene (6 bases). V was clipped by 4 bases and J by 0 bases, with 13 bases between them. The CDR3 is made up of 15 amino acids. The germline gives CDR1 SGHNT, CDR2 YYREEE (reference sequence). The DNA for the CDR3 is TGTGCCAGCAGCCCCCGGGACAACTTGAACACTGAAGCTTTCTTT. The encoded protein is CASSPRDNLNTEAFF.

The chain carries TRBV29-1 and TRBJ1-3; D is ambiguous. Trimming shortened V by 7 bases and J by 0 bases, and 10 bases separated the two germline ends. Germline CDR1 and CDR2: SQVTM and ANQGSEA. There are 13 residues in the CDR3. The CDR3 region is CSAKQNSGNTIYF. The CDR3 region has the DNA TGCAGCGCCAAACAAAACTCTGGAAACACCATATATTTT.

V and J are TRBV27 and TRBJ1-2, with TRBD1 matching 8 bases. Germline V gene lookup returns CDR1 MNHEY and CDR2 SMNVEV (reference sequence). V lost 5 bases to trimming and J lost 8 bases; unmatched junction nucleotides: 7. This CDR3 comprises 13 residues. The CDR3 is CASSTTGEEGYTF. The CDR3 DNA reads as TGTGCCAGCAGTACGACAGGGGAGGAAGGCTACACCTTC.

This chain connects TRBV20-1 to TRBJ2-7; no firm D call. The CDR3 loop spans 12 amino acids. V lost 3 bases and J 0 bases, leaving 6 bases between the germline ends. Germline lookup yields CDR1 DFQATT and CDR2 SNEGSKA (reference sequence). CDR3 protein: CSASKSSYEQYF. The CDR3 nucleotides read TGCAGTGCTAGTAAGAGCTCCTACGAGCAGTACTTC.

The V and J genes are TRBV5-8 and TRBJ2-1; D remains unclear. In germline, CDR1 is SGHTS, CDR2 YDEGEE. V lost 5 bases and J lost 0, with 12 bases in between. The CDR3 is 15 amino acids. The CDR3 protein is CASRPASSSYNEQFF. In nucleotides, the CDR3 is TGTGCCAGCAGACCAGCGTCTAGCTCCTACAATGAGCAGTTCTTC.

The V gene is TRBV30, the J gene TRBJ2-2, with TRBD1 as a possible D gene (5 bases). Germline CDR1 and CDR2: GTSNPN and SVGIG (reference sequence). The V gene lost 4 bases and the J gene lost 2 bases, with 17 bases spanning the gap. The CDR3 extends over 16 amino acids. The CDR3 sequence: CAWILGHTFNTGELFF. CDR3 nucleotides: TGTGCCTGGATATTAGGACATACGTTTAACACCGGGGAGCTGTTTTTT.

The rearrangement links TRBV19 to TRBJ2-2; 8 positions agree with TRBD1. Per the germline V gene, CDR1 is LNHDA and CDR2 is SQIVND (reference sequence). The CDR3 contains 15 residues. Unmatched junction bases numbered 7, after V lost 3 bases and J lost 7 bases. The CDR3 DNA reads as TGTGCCAGTAGTATCCGGACAGGGTCGGACGGGGAGCTGTTTTTT. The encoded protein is CASSIRTGSDGELFF.

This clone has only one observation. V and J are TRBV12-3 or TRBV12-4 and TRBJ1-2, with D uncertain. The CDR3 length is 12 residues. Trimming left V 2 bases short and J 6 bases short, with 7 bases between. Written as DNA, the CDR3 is TGTGCCAGCAGTTTAATGGCCAATGGCTACACCTTC. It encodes CASSLMANGYTF.

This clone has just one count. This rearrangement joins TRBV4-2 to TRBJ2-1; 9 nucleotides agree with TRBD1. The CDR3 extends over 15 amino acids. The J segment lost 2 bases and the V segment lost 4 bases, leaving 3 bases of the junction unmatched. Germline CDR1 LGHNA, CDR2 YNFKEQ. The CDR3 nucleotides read TGTGCCAGCAGCCGAGGGACAGGGCCCTACAATGAGCAGTTCTTC. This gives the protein CASSRGTGPYNEQFF.

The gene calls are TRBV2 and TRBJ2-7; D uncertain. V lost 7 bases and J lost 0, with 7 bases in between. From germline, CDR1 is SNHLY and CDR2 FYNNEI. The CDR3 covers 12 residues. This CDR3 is CASNRFSYEQYF. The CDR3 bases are TGTGCCAGCAACAGATTCTCCTACGAGCAGTACTTC.

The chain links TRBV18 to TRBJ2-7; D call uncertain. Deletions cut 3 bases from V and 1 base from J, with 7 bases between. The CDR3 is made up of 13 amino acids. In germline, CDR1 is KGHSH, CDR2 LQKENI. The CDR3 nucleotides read TGTGCCAGCTCACCGACACAGTCCTACGAGCAGTACTTC. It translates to CASSPTQSYEQYF.

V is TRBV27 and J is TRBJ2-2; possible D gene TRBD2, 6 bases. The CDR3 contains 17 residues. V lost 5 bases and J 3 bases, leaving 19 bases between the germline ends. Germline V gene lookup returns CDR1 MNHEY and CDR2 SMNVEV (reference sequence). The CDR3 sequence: CASSPRVSGVYTGELFF. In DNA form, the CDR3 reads TGTGCCAGCAGTCCCCGGGTTAGCGGTGTGTACACCGGGGAGCTGTTTTTT.

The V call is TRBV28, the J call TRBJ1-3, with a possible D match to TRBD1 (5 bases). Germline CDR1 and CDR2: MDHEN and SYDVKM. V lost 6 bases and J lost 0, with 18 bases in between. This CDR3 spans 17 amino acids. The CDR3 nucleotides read TGTGCCAGCAGACCTGGGGGACTGTTAAGCTCTGGAAACACCATATATTTT. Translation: CASRPGGLLSSGNTIYF. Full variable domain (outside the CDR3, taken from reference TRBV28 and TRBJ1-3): DVKVTQSSRYLVKRTGEKVFLECVQDMDHENMFWYRQDPGLGLRLIYFSYDVKMKEKGDIPEGYSVSREKKERFSLILESASTNQTSMYLCASRPGGLLSSGNTIYFGEGSWLTVV.

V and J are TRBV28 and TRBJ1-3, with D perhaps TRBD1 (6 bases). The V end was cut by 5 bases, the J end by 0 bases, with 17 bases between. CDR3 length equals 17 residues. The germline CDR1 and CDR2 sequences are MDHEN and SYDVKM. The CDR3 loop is CASSHKGSRGSGNTIYF. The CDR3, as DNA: TGTGCCAGCAGTCATAAAGGGTCCAGGGGCTCTGGAAACACCATATATTTT. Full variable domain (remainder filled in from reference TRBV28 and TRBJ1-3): DVKVTQSSRYLVKRTGEKVFLECVQDMDHENMFWYRQDPGLGLRLIYFSYDVKMKEKGDIPEGYSVSREKKERFSLILESASTNQTSMYLCASSHKGSRGSGNTIYFGEGSWLTVV.

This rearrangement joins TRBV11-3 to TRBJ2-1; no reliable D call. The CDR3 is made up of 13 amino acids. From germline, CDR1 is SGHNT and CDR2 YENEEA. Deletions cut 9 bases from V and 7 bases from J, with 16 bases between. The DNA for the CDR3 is TGTGCCAGTAGTGAGCAAGAGATGAATGAGCAGTTCTTC. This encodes CASSEQEMNEQFF.

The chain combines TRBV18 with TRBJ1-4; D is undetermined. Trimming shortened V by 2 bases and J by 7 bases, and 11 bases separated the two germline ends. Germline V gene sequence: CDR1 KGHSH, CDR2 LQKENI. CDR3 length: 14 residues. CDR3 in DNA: TGTGCCAGCTCACCAGTGGGCCCTCCTGAAAAACTGTTTTTT. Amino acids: CASSPVGPPEKLFF.

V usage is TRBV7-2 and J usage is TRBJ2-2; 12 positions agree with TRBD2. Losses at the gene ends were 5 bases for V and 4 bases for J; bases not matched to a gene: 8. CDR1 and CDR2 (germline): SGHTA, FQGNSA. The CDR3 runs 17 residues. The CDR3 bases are TGTGCCAGCAGCCCCCACGGACTAGCGGGACCCACCGGGGAGCTGTTTTTT. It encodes CASSPHGLAGPTGELFF.

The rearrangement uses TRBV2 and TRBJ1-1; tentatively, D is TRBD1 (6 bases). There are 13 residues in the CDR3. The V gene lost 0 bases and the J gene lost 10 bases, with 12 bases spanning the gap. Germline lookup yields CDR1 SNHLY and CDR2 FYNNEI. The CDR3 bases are TGTGCCAGCAGTGAAGCTTGGGGGCGCGCAGCTTTCTTT. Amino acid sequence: CASSEAWGRAAFF.

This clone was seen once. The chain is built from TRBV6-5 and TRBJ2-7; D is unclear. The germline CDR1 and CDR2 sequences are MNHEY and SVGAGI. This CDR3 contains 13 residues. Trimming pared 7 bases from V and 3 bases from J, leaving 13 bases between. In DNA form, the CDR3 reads TGTGCCAGCACGTCTAACCCCCTCTACGAGCAGTACTTC. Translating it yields CASTSNPLYEQYF.

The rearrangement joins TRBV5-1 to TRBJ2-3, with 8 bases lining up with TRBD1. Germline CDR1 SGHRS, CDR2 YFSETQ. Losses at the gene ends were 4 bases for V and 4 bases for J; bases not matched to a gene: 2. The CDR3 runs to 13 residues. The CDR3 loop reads CASSGTGADTQYF. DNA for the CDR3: TGCGCCAGCAGCGGGACAGGAGCAGATACGCAGTATTTT.

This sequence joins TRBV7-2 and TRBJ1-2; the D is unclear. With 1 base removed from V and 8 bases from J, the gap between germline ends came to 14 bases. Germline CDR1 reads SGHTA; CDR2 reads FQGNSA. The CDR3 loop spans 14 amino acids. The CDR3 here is CASSLGYSGVGYTF. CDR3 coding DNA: TGTGCCAGCAGCTTAGGATATTCCGGGGTCGGCTACACCTTC.

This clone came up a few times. CDR3 in DNA: TGTGCCAGCAGCTTAGCCGGGAGCCCTCCCTTTGAGCAGTTCTTC. Encoded protein: CASSLAGSPPFEQFF. The chain uses TRBV7-6 and TRBJ2-1, with D maybe TRBD2 (6 bases). Germline values: CDR1 SGHVS, CDR2 FNYEAQ. V was clipped by 0 bases and J by 9 bases, with 15 bases between them. The CDR3 runs to 15 residues. The full variable domain, its missing parts supplied by reference TRBV7-6 and TRBJ2-1, is GAGVSQSPRYKVTKRGQDVALRCDPISGHVSLYWYRQALGQGPEFLTYFNYEAQQDKSGLPNDRFSAERPEGSISTLTIQRTEQRDSAMYRCASSLAGSPPFEQFFGPGTRLTVL.